This T cell receptor (beta chain) was sequenced for a study of blood T cell repertoires in COVID-19. Study as a whole: Sample material is recorded as cDNA or gDNA derived from T cells, B-cell-depleted T cells, or PBMCs.

Original processing notes: Amplification of reference gene primers was used by the study to estimate nucleated cell counts. Only in-frame clones appear in the TCRdb table, and some are missing; sequencing was by immunoSEQ multiplex PCR. That table gives V, J and clone size, and the DNA gave D and trimming. There are 200,000 to 250,000 clones in the sample; roughly nine tenths occur only once, and roughly 6.3% lies in the top ten. J gave up 0 bases and V 6 bases, and 1 base lay outside the gene matches. The CDR3 runs 14 residues. In germline, CDR1 is SNHLY, CDR2 FYNNEI. What was sequenced was peripheral blood. This sequence was found in a man between 60 and 75 years old with acute or convalescent COVID-19. V gene TRBV2 combines with J gene TRBJ2-5, with TRBD2 matching 10 bases. The CDR3 spells CASRTSGHQETQYF. The DNA of the CDR3 is TGTGCCAGCAGGACTAGCGGGCACCAAGAGACCCAGTACTTC.